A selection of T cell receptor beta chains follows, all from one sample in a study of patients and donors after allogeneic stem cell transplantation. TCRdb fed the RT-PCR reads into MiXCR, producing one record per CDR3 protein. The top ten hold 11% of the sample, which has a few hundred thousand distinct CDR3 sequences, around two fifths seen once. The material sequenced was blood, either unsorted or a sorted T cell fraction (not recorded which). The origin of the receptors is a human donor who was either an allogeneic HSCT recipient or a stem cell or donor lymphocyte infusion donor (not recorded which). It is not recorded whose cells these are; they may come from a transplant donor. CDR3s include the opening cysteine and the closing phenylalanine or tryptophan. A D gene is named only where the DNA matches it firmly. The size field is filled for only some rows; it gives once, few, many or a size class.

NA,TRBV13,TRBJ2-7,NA,CASSLSGLSYEQYF,TGTGCCAGCAGCTTAAGCGGACTCTCCTACGAGCAGTACTTC
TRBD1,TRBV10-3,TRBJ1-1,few,CAISSPQGALNEAFF,TGTGCCATCAGTTCACCTCAGGGGGCGCTTAATGAAGCTTTCTTT
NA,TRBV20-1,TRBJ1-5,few,CSASRASHQPQHF,TGCAGTGCTAGTAGGGCAAGCCATCAGCCCCAGCATTTT
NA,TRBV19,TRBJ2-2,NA,CASSIATGTGELFF,TGTGCCAGTAGTATAGCGACGGGCACCGGGGAGCTGTTTTTT
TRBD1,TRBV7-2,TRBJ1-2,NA,CASSPGQESYGYTF,TGTGCCAGCAGCCCCGGACAGGAAAGCTATGGCTACACCTTC
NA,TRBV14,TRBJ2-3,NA,CASSQDGAYTDTQYF,TGTGCCAGCAGCCAAGATGGCGCATACACAGATACGCAGTATTTT
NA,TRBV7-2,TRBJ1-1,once,CASSLVAAETRNTEAFF,TGTGCCAGCAGCTTAGTGGCGGCAGAGACAAGAAACACTGAAGCTTTCTTT
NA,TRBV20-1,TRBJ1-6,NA,CSARDGGSPLHF,TGCAGTGCTAGAGACGGGGGCTCACCCCTCCACTTT
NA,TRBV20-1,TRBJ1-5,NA,CSASPGGPQHF,TGCAGTGCTAGCCCCGGGGGGCCCCAGCATTTT
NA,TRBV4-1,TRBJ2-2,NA,CASSQDSRVPGELFF,TGCGCCAGCAGCCAAGATTCCCGGGTTCCCGGGGAGCTGTTTTTT
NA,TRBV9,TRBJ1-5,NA,CASSVDINQPQHF,TGTGCCAGCAGCGTAGACATCAATCAGCCCCAGCATTTT
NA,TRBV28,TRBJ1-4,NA,CASSLLGRASTNEKLFF,TGTGCCAGCAGTTTATTGGGCAGGGCCTCAACTAATGAAAAACTGTTTTTT
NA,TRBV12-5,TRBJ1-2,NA,CASGPDRSTNYGYTF,TGTGCTAGTGGCCCTGACAGGTCTACCAACTATGGCTACACCTTC
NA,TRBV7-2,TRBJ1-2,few,CASSLNGGFYGYTF,TGTGCCAGCAGCCTAAATGGGGGGTTCTATGGCTACACCTTC
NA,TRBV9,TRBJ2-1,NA,CASSVRTADNEQFF,TGTGCCAGCAGCGTGAGGACAGCCGACAATGAGCAGTTCTTC
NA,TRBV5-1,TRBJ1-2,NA,CASRAVANYGYTF,TGCGCCAGCAGGGCGGTAGCTAACTATGGCTACACCTTC
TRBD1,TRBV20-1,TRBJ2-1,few,CSAGTTGGLGPEQFF,TGCAGTGCTGGGACGACAGGGGGTTTAGGCCCTGAGCAGTTCTTC
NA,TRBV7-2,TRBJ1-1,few,CASSFGGRRITEAFF,TGTGCCAGCAGCTTTGGGGGGCGTCGGATCACTGAAGCTTTCTTT
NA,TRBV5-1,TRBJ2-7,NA,CASSFRDNNYEQYF,TGCGCCAGCAGCTTCCGGGACAATAACTACGAGCAGTACTTC
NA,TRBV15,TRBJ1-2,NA,CATSRDLGPRTYGYTF,TGTGCCACCAGCAGAGATTTAGGGCCGAGAACCTATGGCTACACCTTC
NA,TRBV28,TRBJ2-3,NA,CASSLWQGFSTDTQYF,TGTGCCAGCAGTTTATGGCAGGGGTTCAGCACAGATACGCAGTATTTT
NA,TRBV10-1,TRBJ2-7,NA,CAEGGSFSYEQYF,TGCGCAGAAGGGGGGAGTTTCTCCTACGAGCAGTACTTC
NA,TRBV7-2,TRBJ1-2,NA,CASSVVGAYGYTF,TGTGCCAGCAGCGTCGTAGGGGCCTATGGCTACACCTTC
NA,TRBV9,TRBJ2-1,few,CASSGAGTTVGDEQFF,TGTGCCAGCAGCGGGGCCGGAACCACGGTAGGCGATGAGCAGTTCTTC